This entry describes one T cell receptor beta chain. Looked up from germline, CDR1 is LNHDA and CDR2 is SQIVND (reference sequence). The CDR3 contains 15 residues. V was clipped by 3 bases and J by 1 base, with 12 bases between them. This sample is part of a study of technical replicates of blood from a handful of donors. Assay used: immunoSEQ multiplex PCR; TCRdb lists only in-frame clones, some missing. The top ten hold 0.2% to 0.25% of the sample, which has about 100,000 clones, 95% seen once. The genes are TRBV19 and TRBJ1-1, with no clear D. The sequence derives from a human donor in good health. Material for sequencing was T cells isolated from PBMCs. The CDR3 reads CASSIPWEENTEAFF. The CDR3 DNA reads TGTGCCAGTAGTATTCCCTGGGAGGAGAACACTGAAGCTTTCTTT.